By sample fraction, the clone carrying this TCR beta chain is large. As yet, its antigen is unknown. Overall study findings and caveats: The TCR gene usage of tumor memory CD4+ T cells clustered together with blood and lymph node memory CD4+ cells and with lymph node naive CD4+ cells. Greatest tumor Treg TCR overlap was with tumor naive CD4+ cells.

Cells sorted as Tregs were CD4+, CD25+ and CD127-/low. Losses at the gene ends were 6 bases for V and 2 bases for J; bases not matched to a gene: 2. This CDR3 is built from 13 residues. Adaptor-ligated barcode primers were used to amplify TRBV12-4/TRBJ1-2 clonotypes. MiXCR, run by TCRdb on the multiplex PCR reads, gives a single entry per CDR3 protein. The sample has some 540 distinct CDR3 sequences; 15% to 20% are singletons. The origin of this receptor is a female donor with breast cancer. The specimen was tumor-infiltrating Tregs sorted from the breast tumor. The gene calls are TRBV12-3 or TRBV12-4 and TRBJ1-2, with 8 nucleotides matching TRBD1. The CDR3 coding sequence is TGTGCCAGCAGCCGGGACAGGAACTATGGCTACACCTTC. Protein product: CASSRDRNYGYTF.